This note documents a single T cell receptor (beta chain) sequence. Its target is not known. The healthy control blood donors were around 59% female, with median age 56 years (range roughly 21-75). Flow cytometry was used to check the purity of CD4+ and CD8+ cells, which had been isolated by positive magnetic bead selection. These data come from a study of somatic mutations in cytotoxic T cells in rheumatoid arthritis. Turning to the study itself: A subset of V beta antibody-stained T-cell populations was isolated by flow sorting, reaching nearly 100% purity, and this subset included V beta1+ cells that went on to TCRB sequencing.

Study conclusions and caveats: For rheumatoid arthritis patients, the slight TRBV07 underrepresentation lacked multiple-comparison adjustment.

TCRdb keeps only in-frame clones here, not all; method: immunoSEQ multiplex PCR. Of tens of thousands of clones listed, about four fifths are singletons. Germline lookup yields CDR1 SGHVS and CDR2 FQNEAQ. The CDR3 covers 16 residues. V shed 3 bases, J shed 2 bases, and the junction held 7 bases outside the gene matches. The sequencing sample was made of CD8+ T cells sorted from blood. The V call is TRBV7-8, the J call TRBJ2-7; 10 bases map to TRBD2. The clonotype was recovered from a man aged 40-49 years in good health. CDR3 in amino acids: CASSFGTGTSAYEQYF. CDR3 in DNA: TGTGCCAGCAGCTTTGGGACTGGGACTAGCGCCTACGAGCAGTACTTC. The full variable domain, its missing parts supplied by reference TRBV7-8 and TRBJ2-7, is GAGVSQSPRYKVAKRGQDVALRCDPISGHVSLFWYQQALGQGPEFLTYFQNEAQLDKSGLPSDRFFAERPEGSVSTLKIQRTQQEDSAVYLCASSFGTGTSAYEQYFGPGTRLTVT.